The sequence of this T cell receptor beta chain was determined in a study of HIV-infected patients and healthy controls. General observations from the study: Compared with healthy controls, HIV-infected patients showed less CDR3 sharing between individuals. The study did not determine the donors' HLA types. HIV-infected repertoires had significantly higher mean Gini indices than controls, possibly reflecting oligoclonality.

Whole blood was used without fractionation, so all unsorted peripheral T cells were included. The table lists this clonotype with many counts. Antigen specificity is unknown. Around 0.5 ug RNA was reverse transcribed with alpha and beta constant-region primers. Each of the alpha and beta chains got its own library through chain-specific third strand synthesis with indices. TCRdb re-called the 5' RACE reads with MiXCR, one entry per CDR3 protein. This repertoire shows about 9,600 distinct CDR3 sequences, around 7% found once; its top ten account for around 36%. In germline, CDR1 is LGHNA, CDR2 YSLEER. This CDR3 region has 16 residues. V lost 0 bases, J lost 6 bases, and 14 bases lay in between.

Sample: blood, taken before antiretroviral therapy. This sequence joins TRBV4-3 and TRBJ2-2, with D possibly TRBD1 on 6 matching bases. This receptor was obtained from an adult with HIV infection. CDR3 region: CASSQDWPGVPGELFF. Here the CDR3 DNA reads TGCGCCAGCAGCCAAGATTGGCCAGGGGTCCCCGGGGAGCTGTTTTTT.